This T cell receptor beta chain was profiled in a study of Ad26.COV2.S vaccination and SARS-CoV-2 variants. General study findings and limits: Those who received the vaccine showed greater spike-specific TCR breadth than those given placebo. The TCR breadth and depth analyses may have produced an underestimate of total T cell responses. Those who received vaccine or placebo ended up with similar non-spike TCR breadth.

V lost 7 bases and J lost 5; bases outside the gene matches: 2. Germline assignment: CDR1 SNHLY and CDR2 FYNNEI. CDR3 size: 13 residues. On this clone itself: Its antigen is not identified.

Treatment of the sample: some 20 received Ad26.COV2.S at low or high dose, single or two shots; about 5 received placebo; per-sample allocation not given. Collection of the samples took place on day 63 after the first injection of vaccine or placebo. An adult of 18-55 years in Boston served as donor. Measured with immunoSEQ multiplex PCR; TCRdb has only the in-frame clones, and not every one. The top ten clones hold around 7.3% of a sample with 350,000 to 450,000 clones, 83% of them seen once. The sequences come from peripheral blood, collected in a trial of Ad26.COV2.S vaccine versus placebo. This rearrangement joins TRBV2 to TRBJ2-5, with 12 nucleotides matching TRBD1. The clonotype originates from a person between 18 and 65 years old who received the Ad26.COV2.S COVID-19 vaccine or a placebo. CDR3 in amino acids: CASTGQGAETQYF. The CDR3 DNA sequence: TGTGCCAGCACGGGACAGGGGGCGGAGACCCAGTACTTC.